These 23 T cell receptor beta chains share one sample of origin, sequenced in a study of blood T cell repertoires in COVID-19. Sequenced by immunoSEQ multiplex PCR; TCRdb stores in-frame clones only, minus some. In the table there are 200,000 to 250,000 clones, about 87% of which are singletons. Sequencing was done on a sample of peripheral blood. These receptors originate from a man in his 60s who had recovered from COVID-19.

The J gene is TRBJ1-6, the V gene TRBV29-1; D is possibly TRBD1 (5 bases). CDR3 length: 13 amino acids. Germline CDR1 is SQVTM and CDR2 is ANQGSEA. Trimming removed 4 bases at V and 10 bases at J, with 14 bases between. This CDR3 is CSVVEGFSSPLHF. In DNA, the CDR3 is TGCAGCGTTGTGGAGGGGTTTAGCTCACCCCTCCACTTT.

The chain recombines TRBV5-6 with TRBJ2-7; TRBD2 agrees at 8 bases. Germline-derived CDR1 and CDR2 are SGHDT and YYEEEE. V was clipped by 0 bases and J by 0 bases; unmatched bases: 2. The length of the CDR3 is 15 residues. The CDR3 loop is CASSLAGGSSYEQYF. The CDR3 DNA reads as TGTGCCAGCAGCTTGGCGGGAGGGAGCTCCTACGAGCAGTACTTC.

The genes are TRBV5-4 and TRBJ1-5, with 8 bases identical to TRBD1. The junction had 5 bases not matched to a gene; V was cut back by 3 bases and J by 6 bases. CDR1 and CDR2 (germline): SGHNT, YYREEE (reference sequence). The CDR3 is 14 residues long. The CDR3 DNA follows: TGTGCCAGCAGCTGGTGGACAGGGAGTCAGCCCCAGCATTTT. This codes for CASSWWTGSQPQHF.

In its sample, this clone was seen a few times. V usage is TRBV7-2 and J usage is TRBJ1-5; a weak D match, TRBD1 (5 bases). There are 15 residues in the CDR3. The V gene lost 4 bases and the J gene lost 0 bases, with 10 bases spanning the gap. Germline CDR1 and CDR2: SGHTA and FQGNSA. CDR3 amino acids: CASSSRGDSNQPQHF. The CDR3 DNA follows: TGTGCCAGCAGCTCAAGGGGTGATAGCAATCAGCCCCAGCATTTT.

V gene TRBV24-1 combines with J gene TRBJ2-3; TRBD1 is a possible D gene (5 bases). Germline V gene lookup returns CDR1 KGHDR and CDR2 SFDVKD. This CDR3 has 16 residues. The V and J ends lost 3 bases and 0 bases respectively, with 12 bases between them. The CDR3 sequence: CATSDLGATSTDTQYF. DNA of the CDR3: TGTGCCACCAGTGATCTTGGGGCAACTAGCACAGATACGCAGTATTTT.

This clone was detected once. V usage is TRBV28 and J usage is TRBJ2-2, with 8 bases matching TRBD1. Trimming removed 4 bases from V and 6 bases from J; junction bases left unmatched: 1. The CDR3 contains 13 residues. The germline CDR1 and CDR2 sequences are MDHEN and SYDVKM. CDR3 DNA sequence: TGTGCCAGCAGTTCAGGGGGCCCCGGGGAGCTGTTTTTT. This codes for CASSSGGPGELFF.

The V call is TRBV6-5, the J call TRBJ1-2, with TRBD1 identical over 7 bases. Looked up from germline, CDR1 is MNHEY and CDR2 is SVGAGI. V was clipped by 8 bases and J by 1 base; unmatched bases: 4. The CDR3 consists of 13 residues. CDR3 coding DNA: TGTGCCAGCCGACCAGGGGGTAACTATGGCTACACCTTC. Its protein product is CASRPGGNYGYTF.

This clone showed up just once. J is TRBJ1-1 and V is TRBV3-1 (or the pseudogene TRBV3-2); D is perhaps TRBD1 (5 bases). This CDR3 has 12 residues. Per the germline V gene, CDR1 is LGHDT and CDR2 is YNNKEL (reference sequence). The ends were cut back, 4 bases at V and 11 bases at J, with 14 bases in the middle. CDR3 protein: CASSPSGVHAFF. In DNA, the CDR3 is TGTGCCAGCAGCCCATCGGGGGTGCATGCTTTCTTT.

The CDR3, as DNA: TGTGCCAGCAGCCTAAACCCGGGACAGGGCTACGAGCAGTACTTC. Amino acid sequence: CASSLNPGQGYEQYF. This chain links TRBV7-2 with TRBJ2-7, with 9 bases that match TRBD1. The junction had 8 bases not matched to a gene; V was cut back by 5 bases and J by 3 bases. Looked up from germline, CDR1 is SGHTA and CDR2 is FQGNSA. The length of the CDR3 is 15 residues. The entire variable domain, with the rest obtained from reference TRBV7-2 and TRBJ2-7, is as follows: GAGVSQSPSNKVTEKGKDVELRCDPISGHTALYWYRQSLGQGLEFLIYFQGNSAPDKSGLPSDRFSAERTGGSVSTLTIQRTQQEDSAVYLCASSLNPGQGYEQYFGPGTRLTVT.

The chain is built from TRBV10-3 and TRBJ2-1, with D perhaps TRBD2 (6 bases). Trimming took 6 bases from V and 2 from J, leaving 14 bases between them. The CDR3 covers 15 residues. CDR1 is ENHRY, CDR2 SYGVKD, per germline. The CDR3: CAIRGRDLAYNEQFF. Here the CDR3 DNA reads TGTGCCATCAGAGGCCGGGACTTAGCCTACAATGAGCAGTTCTTC.

CDR3 protein: CASSLLGRGYNEQFF. The CDR3 nucleotides read TGTGCCAGCAGCTTACTGGGTAGGGGATACAATGAGCAGTTCTTC. This rearrangement joins TRBV7-3 to TRBJ2-1; maybe TRBD1 (5 bases). The CDR3 sequence is 15 residues long. Per the germline V gene, CDR1 is SGHTA and CDR2 is FQGTGA. V was pared by 2 bases and J by 4 bases, with 12 bases between.

J is TRBJ2-7 and V is TRBV6-1, with 8 nucleotides matching TRBD1. V dropped 1 base and J dropped 3; count of bases not matched to a gene: 2. The CDR3 spans 14 residues. Germline-derived CDR1 and CDR2 are MNHNS and SASEGT. DNA of the CDR3: TGTGCCAGCAGTGAAGTACAGGGGGGCTACGAGCAGTACTTC. It is translated as CASSEVQGGYEQYF.

V usage is TRBV6-5 and J usage is TRBJ1-6; D gene ambiguous. The ends were cut back, 5 bases at V and 5 bases at J, with 7 bases in the middle. CDR3 length: 13 amino acids. Germline V gene data show CDR1 as MNHEY and CDR2 as SVGAGI. This CDR3 is CASSPQNNSPLHF. The CDR3, as DNA: TGTGCCAGCAGTCCACAGAATAATTCACCCCTCCACTTT.

This rearrangement joins TRBV28 to TRBJ2-3; TRBD2 agrees at 11 bases. J was trimmed by 4 bases and V by 7 bases; bases with no gene match: 25. This CDR3 is built from 21 residues. Germline CDR1 and CDR2: MDHEN and SYDVKM. The CDR3 sequence is CASTLAPTSGSFRLVPDTQYF. The CDR3 nucleotides are TGTGCCAGCACCCTTGCCCCCACTAGCGGGAGTTTTAGGTTGGTTCCAGATACGCAGTATTTT.

The chain carries TRBV3-1 (or the pseudogene TRBV3-2) and TRBJ1-3; D is perhaps TRBD1 (6 bases). With 4 bases removed from V and 8 bases from J, the gap between germline ends came to 21 bases. Germline values: CDR1 LGHDT, CDR2 YNNKEL (reference sequence). The CDR3 has 16 residues. DNA for the CDR3: TGTGCCAGCAGCCTGTTCAGGGGTAGTCTTCGGGACACCATATATTTT. The encoded protein is CASSLFRGSLRDTIYF.

The J gene is TRBJ2-1, the V gene TRBV27; D unclear. This CDR3 is 13 amino acids long. Germline CDR1 is MNHEY and CDR2 is SMNVEV (reference sequence). V was shortened by 6 bases and J by 4 bases, with 10 bases between the two germline ends. CDR3 residues: CASSLGRYNEQFF. The CDR3 DNA sequence: TGTGCCAGCAGCCTCGGTCGGTACAATGAGCAGTTCTTC.

This chain uses TRBV10-3 with TRBJ1-1; 7 bases are shared with TRBD1. The V gene end was trimmed by 6 bases and the J gene end by 0 bases; junction bases not matched to a gene: 4. This CDR3 has 14 amino acids. Germline assignment: CDR1 ENHRY and CDR2 SYGVKD. CDR3 sequence reads: CAIRLQGLNTEAFF. Here the CDR3 DNA reads TGTGCCATCAGATTACAGGGGTTGAACACTGAAGCTTTCTTT.

In this sample, this clone turned up many times. This chain links TRBV9 with TRBJ1-1; D perhaps matches TRBD1 (6 bases). V was pared by 4 bases and J by 7 bases, with 26 bases between. Looked up from germline, CDR1 is SGDLS and CDR2 is YYNGEE. This CDR3 contains 17 residues. CDR3 protein: CASSPRLGPQGRGEAFF. Written as DNA, the CDR3 is TGTGCCAGCAGCCCAAGATTAGGGCCCCAGGGGCGAGGTGAAGCTTTCTTT.

The chain employs TRBV6-5 and TRBJ1-3; D ambiguous. The CDR3 covers 15 residues. The V end was cut by 0 bases, the J end by 0 bases, with 6 bases between. Germline CDR1 MNHEY, CDR2 SVGAGI. CDR3 bases: TGTGCCAGCAGTTACTCCGGGAGCTCTGGAAACACCATATATTTT. Its translation is CASSYSGSSGNTIYF.

The chain is built from TRBV5-6 and TRBJ2-2; TRBD2 is a possible D gene (6 bases). Trimming left V 5 bases short and J 4 bases short, with 12 bases between. Germline V lookup: CDR1 SGHDT, CDR2 YYEEEE. This CDR3 is built from 14 residues. The CDR3 is CASRLQGGTGELFF. The CDR3 DNA reads as TGTGCCAGCAGACTTCAGGGAGGCACCGGGGAGCTGTTTTTT.

The rearrangement uses TRBV11-2 and TRBJ2-1; D remains ambiguous. CDR1 and CDR2 (germline): SGHAT, FQNNGV. V dropped 1 base and J dropped 5 bases, with 9 bases sitting between them. The length of the CDR3 is 14 residues. The CDR3 is CASSLAYLDNEQFF. The CDR3 DNA follows: TGTGCCAGCAGCTTAGCGTATCTAGACAATGAGCAGTTCTTC. The full variable domain, rest sourced from reference TRBV11-2 and TRBJ2-1, is EAGVAQSPRYKIIEKRQSVAFWCNPISGHATLYWYQQILGQGPKLLIQFQNNGVVDDSQLPKDRFSAERLKGVDSTLKIQPAKLEDSAVYLCASSLAYLDNEQFFGPGTRLTVL.

This sequence joins TRBV6-5 and TRBJ2-7; 8 nucleotides align to TRBD1. Germline V gene data show CDR1 as MNHEY and CDR2 as SVGAGI. This CDR3 has 15 residues. V gave up 7 bases and J gave up 6 bases; unmatched junction bases: 14. CDR3 residues: CASTPTRDRIREQYF. The CDR3 DNA sequence: TGTGCCAGCACCCCAACCCGGGACAGGATCCGCGAGCAGTACTTC.

The chain links TRBV5-4 to TRBJ2-1; TRBD1 matches at 7 bases. V lost 2 bases to trimming and J lost 8 bases; unmatched junction nucleotides: 4. Germline-derived CDR1 and CDR2 are SGHNT and YYREEE (reference sequence). The CDR3 has 13 amino acids. CDR3 residues: CASSLQGLDEQFF. For the CDR3, the DNA is TGTGCCAGCAGCTTACAGGGGTTGGATGAGCAGTTCTTC.